This T cell receptor beta chain was sequenced in a study of T-cell reconstitution after alpha-beta-depleted transplantation in children (dated by TCRdb to the mid-2010s). Broadly, across the study: T-cell immune reconstitution after TCRalphabeta/CD19-depleted allogeneic hematopoietic cell transplantation in children was quantitatively tracked in the study by means of TCR repertoire profiling.

To prepare the library, PCR was applied. Sequenced using an Illumina HiSeq 2500. Molecular barcoding was employed in the preparation of TCR libraries, with unique molecular identifiers being used to normalize TCRbeta repertoire quantification. Starting from the raw public reads, TCRdb applied fastp trimming at Q25, assembled clones with MiXCR and retained in-frame beta chains. Rows are unified per CDR3 protein, each entry keeping the most common DNA and genes. The sample table holds approximately 240,000 distinct CDR3 sequences, of which about a tenth were seen once. 28% of the sample is taken by the ten largest. In this sample, this clonotype turned up many times. No antigen is known for it. It has no much larger one-base neighbor in the sample; base qualities were not kept. The sample's treatment or condition, from its label and the paper: allogeneic hematopoietic cell transplantation with graft depleted of TCRalphabeta T cells and CD19 B cells. TCRalphabeta/CD19-depleted allogeneic hematopoietic cell grafts were given to the transplant recipients, all of whom were children.

There are 17 amino acids in the CDR3, from cysteine to phenylalanine inclusive. Just CDR3 DNA is preserved here, 51 bases in frame from base 1. In the germline V gene (reference sequence), CDR1 corresponds to LNHDA and CDR2 to SQIVND. From V the trimming removes 4 bases and from J it removes 2 bases, while the gene matches leave 12 bases of the junction unaccounted for. The paper as a whole reports these results and caveats: The apparently early recovery of alphabetaT-cell counts about two months after transplant reportedly depended on only several hundred rapidly expanded clones that came from non-depleted graft cells. Hyperexpanded clone frequencies declined over subsequent months; after one year, T-cell counts and TCRbeta diversity were mostly attributed to newly produced T cells. The high TCRbeta diversity at day 60 in some patients was ascribed to recipient T cells and intrathymic progenitors that had survived conditioning.

This clonotype was sampled from a child under two years old with acute myeloid leukemia, due to receive a stem cell transplant. The input for sequencing was PBMCs, taken before TCRalphabeta/CD19-depleted stem cell transplant. Recombination connected TRBV19 to TRBJ1-1; TRBD1 agrees with 8 junctional bases. The DNA sequence is TGTGCCAGTAGTAGAGCCGGGACAGGATGGGGAAACACTGAAGCTTTCTTT. It specifies CASSRAGTGWGNTEAFF.